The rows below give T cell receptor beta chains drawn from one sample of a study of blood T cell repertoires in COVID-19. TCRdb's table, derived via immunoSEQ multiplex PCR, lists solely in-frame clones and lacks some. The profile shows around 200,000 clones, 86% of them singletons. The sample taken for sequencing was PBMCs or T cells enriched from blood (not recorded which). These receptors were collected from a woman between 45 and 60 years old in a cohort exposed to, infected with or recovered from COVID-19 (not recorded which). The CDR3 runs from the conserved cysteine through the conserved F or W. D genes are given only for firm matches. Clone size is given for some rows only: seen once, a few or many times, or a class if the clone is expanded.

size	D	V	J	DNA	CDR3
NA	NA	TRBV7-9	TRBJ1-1	TGTGCCAGCAGCTTTCAATTCACGGACAGCCAAGCTTTCTTT	CASSFQFTDSQAFF
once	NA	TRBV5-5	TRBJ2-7	TGTGCCAGCAGCCTGGCGGGACTGTTCTACGAGCAGTACTTC	CASSLAGLFYEQYF
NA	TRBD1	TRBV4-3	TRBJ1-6	TGCGCCAGCAGCCAACAAAGGACAGGGGGTATCAATTCACCCCTCCACTTT	CASSQQRTGGINSPLHF
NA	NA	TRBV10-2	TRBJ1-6	TGCGCCAGCAGGCGGAACAGGGTGGGTCCCGATTCACCCCTCCACTTT	CASRRNRVGPDSPLHF
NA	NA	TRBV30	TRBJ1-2	TGTGCCTTAACCAGGTTGAGTAATGGCTACACCTTC	CALTRLSNGYTF
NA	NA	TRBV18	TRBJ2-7	TGTGCCAGCTCACCACGGCAGGTAACCTACGAGCAGTACTTC	CASSPRQVTYEQYF
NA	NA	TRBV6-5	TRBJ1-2	TGTGCCAGCAGTTCTAGTACCTATGGCTACACCTTC	CASSSSTYGYTF
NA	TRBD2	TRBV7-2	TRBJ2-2	TGTGCCAGCAGCCCCGACGGGGGGAACGCCGGGGAGCTGTTTTTT	CASSPDGGNAGELFF
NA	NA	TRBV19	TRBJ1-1	TGTGCCAGTAGGGCACCCGAAATGAACACTGAAGCTTTCTTT	CASRAPEMNTEAFF
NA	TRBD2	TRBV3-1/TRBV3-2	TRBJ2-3	TGTGCCAGCAGCCTTAGAGCGGGGAGTACAGATACGCAGTATTTT	CASSLRAGSTDTQYF
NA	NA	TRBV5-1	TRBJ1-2	TGCGCCAGCAGCTTGAACCAGGGAAGGGGATATGGCTACACCTTC	CASSLNQGRGYGYTF
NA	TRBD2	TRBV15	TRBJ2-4	TGTGCCACCAGCAGGCGGGAGCCTTTAGCCAAAAACATTCAGTACTTC	CATSRREPLAKNIQYF
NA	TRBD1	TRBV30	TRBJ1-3	TGTGCCTGGTCCCAGGGGGGAGGACACACCATATATTTT	CAWSQGGGHTIYF
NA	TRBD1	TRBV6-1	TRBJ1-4	TGTGCCAGCAGTACGGGACAGGGAAATGAAAAACTGTTTTTT	CASSTGQGNEKLFF
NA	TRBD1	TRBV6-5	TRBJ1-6	TGTGCCAGCAGTTATGGGACAGGGCCCCATAATTCACCCCTCCACTTT	CASSYGTGPHNSPLHF
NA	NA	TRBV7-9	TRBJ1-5	TGTGCCAGCAGCTTAGGTACGGGGAATCAGCCCCAGCATTTT	CASSLGTGNQPQHF